This entry features one TCR beta chain sequence. With V trimmed by 0 bases and J by 2 bases, 6 bases remained unmatched. The CDR3 totals 17 residues. Looked up from germline, CDR1 is SGDLS and CDR2 is YYNGEE. The data were produced by immunoSEQ multiplex PCR, yet TCRdb's version contains in-frame clones alone and is incomplete. The sample holds more than 65,000 clones, nearly 97% seen once. This specimen comes from a study of technical replicates of blood from a handful of donors. The TCR originated in a human donor in good health. Sequences were obtained from T cells isolated from PBMCs. The rearrangement joins TRBV9 to TRBJ2-1; 9 bases fit TRBD2. The CDR3 protein is CASSVEPGGRAYNEQFF. DNA of the CDR3: TGTGCCAGCAGCGTAGAGCCTGGCGGGAGGGCCTACAATGAGCAGTTCTTC.